The 24 T cell receptor beta chains given below trace back to one sample, sequenced in a study of metastatic and nonmetastatic thyroid tumors (dated by TCRdb to the early 2020s). The method behind the library was PCR. TCRdb names Illumina HiSeq 4000 as the instrument used. The public sequencing data were trimmed at Q25 with fastp and processed into clonotypes with MiXCR by TCRdb, which kept only in-frame beta chains. A total of tens of thousands of clones appear in this sample, around 47% of them only once. Clones ranked in the top ten supply 24% of the sample. None of the patients had been given any treatment before thyroid surgery. Source material: tumor tissue. The receptor source for this set is a male donor with papillary thyroid cancer or a benign thyroid nodule (not recorded which). Some clones in this sample may be carry-over from other donors' samples.

This chain joins TRBV18 and TRBJ1-3; D is undetermined. This CDR3 contains 14 residues. Trimming pared 2 bases from V and 0 bases from J, leaving 5 bases between. Per the germline V gene, CDR1 is KGHSH and CDR2 is LQKENI. The CDR3 loop is CASSPGDSGNTIYF. CDR3 bases: TGTGCCAGCTCACCAGGGGACTCTGGAAACACCATATATTTT. Variable domain in full (rest from reference TRBV18 and TRBJ1-3): NAGVMQNPRHLVRRRGQEARLRCSPMKGHSHVYWYRQLPEEGLKFMVYLQKENIIDESGMPKERFSAEFPKEGPSILRIQQVVRGDSAAYFCASSPGDSGNTIYFGEGSWLTVV.

V gene TRBV5-4 combines with J gene TRBJ1-2, with D perhaps matching TRBD1 (5 bases). Germline values: CDR1 SGHNT, CDR2 YYREEE (reference sequence). The CDR3 totals 15 residues. V lost 1 base and J lost 6, with 16 bases in between. The CDR3 DNA sequence: TGTGCCAGCAGCTTGAATGGGGGGAAACTCGATGGCTACACCTTC. This codes for CASSLNGGKLDGYTF.

This clone occurred a few times. J is TRBJ2-7 and V is TRBV12-3 or TRBV12-4; D assignment may be TRBD1 or TRBD2 (6 bases each). V shed 7 bases and J shed 9 bases, with 19 bases lying between them. The CDR3 loop spans 13 amino acids. Here the CDR3 DNA reads TGTGCCAGCACCTCGGGGGCAGGTGAAAGGCAGTACTTC. Residues: CASTSGAGERQYF.

The rearrangement joins TRBV4-2 to TRBJ1-2, with unresolved D. The CDR3 runs to 13 residues. Germline V gene sequence: CDR1 LGHNA, CDR2 YNFKEQ. Trimming pared 1 base from V and 6 bases from J, leaving 9 bases between. In DNA, the CDR3 is TGTGCCAGCAGCCAAGGGCTGACGAATGGCTACACCTTC. Translating gives CASSQGLTNGYTF.

This clone has a handful of counts. The gene calls are TRBV12-3 or TRBV12-4 and TRBJ1-1; 7 nucleotides agree with TRBD1. This CDR3 contains 14 residues. The ends lost 4 bases at V and 1 base at J; junction bases unmatched: 3. The CDR3 nucleotides read TGTGCCAGCAGTTCCAGGGGGACGAACACTGAAGCTTTCTTT. Its translation is CASSSRGTNTEAFF.

This clone showed up just a few times. This chain connects TRBV12-3 or TRBV12-4 to TRBJ2-7, with D possibly matching TRBD1 (6 bases). V shed 4 bases and J shed 2 bases, with 9 bases lying between them. The CDR3 spans 13 residues. The CDR3 here is CASSSGQPYEQYF. CDR3 sequence (DNA): TGTGCCAGCAGTTCCGGACAGCCCTACGAGCAGTACTTC.

The rearrangement uses TRBV20-1 and TRBJ2-7; the match to TRBD2 covers 9 bases. Germline V gene data show CDR1 as DFQATT and CDR2 as SNEGSKA (reference sequence). CDR3 length equals 14 residues. Losses at the gene ends were 6 bases for V and 6 bases for J; bases not matched to a gene: 12. CDR3: CSAPLVAGGGEQYF. The CDR3 DNA reads as TGCAGTGCCCCGCTTGTGGCGGGGGGGGGCGAGCAGTACTTC.

The rearrangement uses TRBV18 and TRBJ1-2; D call uncertain. V lost 0 bases to trimming and J lost 3 bases, with 5 bases between them. The V gene's germline CDR1 is KGHSH and CDR2 LQKENI. CDR3 size: 13 residues. CDR3 bases: TGTGCCAGCTCACCACCGGAGGACTATGGCTACACCTTC. As protein: CASSPPEDYGYTF.

V usage is TRBV20-1 and J usage is TRBJ1-2; weak D call: TRBD1 (6 bases). The CDR3 covers 12 residues. Per the germline V gene, CDR1 is DFQATT and CDR2 is SNEGSKA (reference sequence). Deletions cut 3 bases from V and 6 bases from J, with 11 bases between. CDR3 nucleotide sequence: TGCAGTGCTAGGAGGGGGATGGATGGCTACACCTTC. Its protein product is CSARRGMDGYTF.

This chain joins TRBV3-1 and TRBJ2-7; TRBD2 is a possible D gene (5 bases). The CDR3 is made up of 13 amino acids. Between the trimmed V and J ends, which lost 2 bases and 7 bases, there was a span of 12 bases. Germline V gives CDR1 LGHDT, CDR2 YNNKEL (reference sequence). The DNA of the CDR3 is TGTGCCAGCAGCCAACGCGGGTCCAGGGAGCAGTACTTC. As protein: CASSQRGSREQYF.

The chain employs TRBV2 and TRBJ1-2; D is perhaps TRBD1 (5 bases). CDR1 SNHLY and CDR2 FYNNEI come from the germline V gene. This CDR3 contains 13 residues. Deletions cut 4 bases from V and 4 bases from J, with 10 bases between. CDR3 sequence: CASSVGHSYGYTF. The CDR3 nucleotides are TGTGCCAGCAGTGTGGGGCACAGCTATGGCTACACCTTC.

This rearrangement joins TRBV3-1 to TRBJ2-7, with D tentatively TRBD2 (6 bases). V lost 1 base and J 6 bases, leaving 13 bases between the germline ends. The CDR3 consists of 14 residues. The germline V gene encodes CDR1 LGHDT and CDR2 YNNKEL (reference sequence). Here the CDR3 DNA reads TGTGCCAGCAGCCAAGGACTAGAGGAAACCGAGCAGTACTTC. Translated, it gives CASSQGLEETEQYF.

The genes are TRBV18 and TRBJ2-7; D is perhaps TRBD1 (6 bases). V lost 4 bases and J lost 5, with 12 bases in between. This CDR3 has 13 amino acids. Germline CDR1 and CDR2: KGHSH and LQKENI. The CDR3 spells CASSQTQGDEQYF. In DNA, the CDR3 is TGTGCCAGCTCACAAACACAGGGCGACGAGCAGTACTTC.

This clone has a handful of counts. CDR3 sequence: CSARDYRASGREATGELFF. Written as DNA, the CDR3 is TGCAGTGCTAGAGATTACCGGGCTAGCGGGCGAGAGGCCACCGGGGAGCTGTTTTTT. The chain employs TRBV20-1 and TRBJ2-2; 8 nucleotides align to TRBD2. The germline gives CDR1 DFQATT, CDR2 SNEGSKA (reference sequence). The CDR3 runs 19 residues. The junction had 16 bases not matched to a gene; V was cut back by 0 bases and J by 4 bases.

This clone was found a few times. V gene TRBV6-2 or TRBV6-3 combines with J gene TRBJ2-7; the D gene could be TRBD1 or TRBD2 (5 bases each). The length of the CDR3 is 15 residues. V was shortened by 0 bases and J by 3 bases, with 12 bases between the two germline ends. The germline V gene encodes CDR1 MNHEY and CDR2 SVGEGT. This chain's CDR3 is CASSYSDGTSYEQYF. The CDR3 nucleotides are TGTGCCAGCAGTTACTCCGATGGGACCAGCTACGAGCAGTACTTC.

This sequence joins TRBV11-3 and TRBJ1-2; 8 bases line up with TRBD1. The trim removed 1 base at V and 7 bases at J, leaving 2 bases unmatched. The CDR3 length is 13 residues. Germline assignment: CDR1 SGHNT and CDR2 YENEEA. CDR3 residues: CASSLGQGFGYTF. The CDR3 bases are TGTGCCAGCAGCTTAGGACAGGGGTTTGGCTACACCTTC.

The chain is built from TRBV3-1 and TRBJ2-7; 7 bases are a match to TRBD2. Germline V gene sequence: CDR1 LGHDT, CDR2 YNNKEL (reference sequence). The CDR3 has 14 residues. V lost 8 bases and J lost 3; bases outside the gene matches: 10. The CDR3 is CASARVAGDYEQYF. Here the CDR3 DNA reads TGTGCCAGCGCCAGGGTTGCGGGGGACTACGAGCAGTACTTC.

In the case of this clone: Other DNA variants within this sample encode the same CDR3. The rearrangement uses TRBV20-1 and TRBJ1-1; D remains unclear. Germline CDR1 and CDR2: DFQATT and SNEGSKA (reference sequence). Trimming cost V 0 bases and J 2 bases, with 13 bases left between them. The CDR3 covers 15 residues. The CDR3: CSARDHIGGNTEAFF. The DNA for the CDR3 is TGCAGTGCTAGAGATCACATAGGTGGTAACACTGAAGCTTTCTTT.

This chain joins TRBV7-9 and TRBJ1-2; D unclear. Germline V gene lookup returns CDR1 SEHNR and CDR2 FQNEAQ (reference sequence). There are 13 residues in the CDR3. The V and J ends lost 5 bases and 2 bases respectively, with 9 bases between them. The CDR3 sequence is CASSPSGNYGYTF. The CDR3 nucleotides are TGTGCCAGCAGCCCCTCCGGGAACTATGGCTACACCTTC.

This clone was recorded a few times. This rearrangement joins TRBV10-2 to TRBJ2-1; no definite D call. The CDR3 consists of 12 residues. V lost 6 bases, J lost 4 bases, and 7 bases lay in between. Germline-derived CDR1 and CDR2 are WSHSY and SAAADI. This CDR3 reads CASSHTYNEQFF. CDR3 sequence (DNA): TGCGCCAGCAGCCACACATACAATGAGCAGTTCTTC.

V gene TRBV5-1 combines with J gene TRBJ1-1; no firm D call. CDR3 length: 13 amino acids. The germline CDR1 and CDR2 sequences are SGHRS and YFSETQ. Trimming removed 1 base at V and 1 base at J, with 5 bases between. The CDR3 bases are TGCGCCAGCAGCTTGATTGGGAACACTGAAGCTTTCTTT. It is translated as CASSLIGNTEAFF.

This clone was counted between two and nine times. This rearrangement joins TRBV30 to TRBJ2-5, with unresolved D. The germline gives CDR1 GTSNPN, CDR2 SVGIG (reference sequence). With 5 bases removed from V and 3 bases from J, the gap between germline ends came to 19 bases. The CDR3 sequence is 15 residues long. The CDR3 protein is CAWAYGVRKEETQYF. CDR3 nucleotide sequence: TGTGCCTGGGCATATGGGGTTAGAAAAGAAGAGACCCAGTACTTC.

This clone was found a few times. The chain combines TRBV24-1 with TRBJ1-5, with a possible D match to TRBD1 (6 bases). V was pared by 5 bases and J by 6 bases, with 7 bases between. This CDR3 is 12 amino acids long. Germline V gives CDR1 KGHDR, CDR2 SFDVKD. The CDR3 is CATSVGGQPQHF. Written as DNA, the CDR3 is TGTGCCACCAGTGTAGGGGGTCAGCCCCAGCATTTT.

The chain uses TRBV20-1 and TRBJ2-2; a possible D gene is TRBD2 (6 bases). Germline assignment: CDR1 DFQATT and CDR2 SNEGSKA (reference sequence). CDR3 length: 15 amino acids. V lost 0 bases to trimming and J lost 5 bases, with 13 bases between them. DNA of the CDR3: TGCAGTGCTAGAGATAATCCAGGAGGGACCGGGGAGCTGTTTTTT. This gives the protein CSARDNPGGTGELFF.